This T cell receptor beta chain was retrieved from a study of blood T cells in healthy people across ages. Regarding the study as a whole: Naive CD4+ cell counts and diversity both ran higher in long-lived than in aged donors.

Comments on this clonotype: Its antigen is as yet unknown.

The authors ran a second PCR of about 6 to 11 cycles using a sample-barcoded 5' primer and a J-beta primer mix. A single record per CDR3 protein comes from TCRdb applying MiXCR to the 5' RACE reads. Of approximately 1.5 million distinct CDR3 sequences detected, about 35% appear once; the ten largest clones hold over 9%. The V and J ends lost 6 bases and 6 bases, in that order; junction bases with no gene match: 12. CDR1 and CDR2 (germline): DFQATT, SNEGSKA (reference sequence). The CDR3 is 15 residues long. The clonotype originates from a woman aged 30 to 39 in good health. This chain links TRBV20-1 with TRBJ1-5, with 9 nucleotides matching TRBD1. Input material: blood. The DNA for the CDR3 is TGCAGTGCCCCACTTACAGGGGGCTCGGGTCAGCCCCAGCATTTT. This codes for CSAPLTGGSGQPQHF.